One sample yielded the 15 T cell receptor beta chains listed below, sequenced in a study of blood T cell repertoires in COVID-19. The protocol was immunoSEQ multiplex PCR, while the TCRdb copy is restricted to in-frame clones and leaves out a portion. The sample has under 150,000 clones, almost 85% seen once. The sequencing sample was made of peripheral blood. These receptors all stem from a human donor in a cohort sampled during active COVID-19.

The V and J genes are TRBV19 and TRBJ2-3, with 11 bases matching TRBD2. This CDR3 is 15 amino acids long. CDR1 and CDR2 (germline): LNHDA, SQIVND (reference sequence). Trimming cost V 4 bases and J 2 bases; bases outside gene matches: 2. CDR3 region: CASSTTSGDTDTQYF. CDR3 DNA: TGTGCCAGTAGTACGACTAGCGGGGACACAGATACGCAGTATTTT.

The chain uses TRBV5-1 and TRBJ2-7, with 10 bases aligning to TRBD1. Germline values: CDR1 SGHRS, CDR2 YFSETQ. The CDR3 has 16 amino acids. V dropped 5 bases and J dropped 2; count of bases not matched to a gene: 10. CDR3 in amino acids: CASSSYRDRGPYEQYF. CDR3 DNA sequence: TGCGCCAGCAGTTCATACCGGGACAGGGGCCCCTACGAGCAGTACTTC.

The CDR3, as DNA: TGTGCCACCAGCAGAGATGGGACTAGAGTTAATGAGCAGTTCTTC. Translation gives CATSRDGTRVNEQFF. The rearrangement joins TRBV15 to TRBJ2-1, with 8 bases matching TRBD2. The junction had 5 bases not matched to a gene; V was cut back by 0 bases and J by 7 bases. The CDR3 sequence is 15 residues long. Germline CDR1 is LNHNV and CDR2 is YYDKDF (reference sequence).

CDR3 sequence: CASSQAIQGTGYTF. DNA of the CDR3: TGCGCCAGCAGCCAAGCCATCCAGGGTACTGGCTACACCTTC. The rearrangement links TRBV4-1 to TRBJ1-2; the D gene is possibly TRBD1 (5 bases). Deletions cut 1 base from V and 7 bases from J, with 13 bases between. Germline V CDR1 and CDR2: MGHRA, YSYEKL. The CDR3 consists of 14 residues.

The CDR3 DNA is TGTGCCAGCAGCCAAACACCAGGGGGCGCGGGAAACACCATATATTTT. Residues: CASSQTPGGAGNTIYF. The chain joins TRBV12-1 to TRBJ1-3; the listed D gene, TRBD1, was not tested against the DNA. TRBV12-1 constitutes a pseudogene. CDR3 length equals 16 residues.

Only a few counts were recorded for this clone. The CDR3 region is CASSRRHPSGTSPPLDNEQFF. CDR3 DNA sequence: TGTGCCAGCAGCCGACGACACCCTTCCGGGACTTCTCCCCCCCTCGACAATGAGCAGTTCTTC. The gene calls are TRBV3-1 (or the pseudogene TRBV3-2) and TRBJ2-1; D perhaps matches TRBD2 (6 bases). Germline assignment: CDR1 LGHDT and CDR2 YNNKEL (reference sequence). The CDR3 is made up of 21 amino acids. Trimming removed 4 bases at V and 5 bases at J, with 33 bases between.

In its sample, this clone was seen a few times. The chain combines TRBV28 with TRBJ2-7; maybe TRBD2 (5 bases). Germline V gene data show CDR1 as MDHEN and CDR2 as SYDVKM. This CDR3 is built from 13 residues. V lost 5 bases, J lost 7 bases, and 15 bases lay in between. Here the CDR3 reads CASSLPLPGEQYF. The DNA for the CDR3 is TGTGCCAGCAGTCTCCCACTTCCGGGGGAGCAGTACTTC.

This clone showed up just once. The genes are TRBV19 and TRBJ2-1; weak D call: TRBD1 (6 bases). The CDR3 is 17 amino acids. V was shortened by 4 bases and J by 0 bases, with 16 bases between the two germline ends. Germline loops: CDR1 LNHDA, CDR2 SQIVND (reference sequence). The CDR3 DNA follows: TGTGCCAGTAGTACCCTACAGGGCAGGAGCTCCTACAATGAGCAGTTCTTC. Translation: CASSTLQGRSSYNEQFF.

This clone was seen only once. The chain joins TRBV4-1 to TRBJ1-2; D gene uncertain. Deletions cut 4 bases from V and 4 bases from J, with 13 bases between. There are 14 residues in the CDR3. Germline lookup yields CDR1 MGHRA and CDR2 YSYEKL. CDR3 amino acids: CASSPLEGSYGYTF. In DNA, the CDR3 is TGCGCCAGCAGCCCCCTAGAAGGTTCCTATGGCTACACCTTC.

The chain carries TRBV6-5 and TRBJ1-3, with no clear D. The CDR3 is 14 amino acids. Per germline, CDR1 MNHEY and CDR2 SVGAGI. The V gene lost 2 bases and the J gene lost 2 bases, with 7 bases spanning the gap. In DNA form, the CDR3 reads TGTGCCAGCAGTTACACCGGGACTGGAAACACCATATATTTT. It translates to CASSYTGTGNTIYF.

This clone was detected a few times. The V call is TRBV5-5, the J call TRBJ1-2, with 9 bases fitting TRBD1. CDR1 and CDR2 (germline): SGHKS, YYEKEE (reference sequence). V shed 4 bases, J shed 10 bases, and the junction held 8 bases outside the gene matches. The CDR3 consists of 13 residues. The CDR3 loop reads CASSGQGPRPYTF. The CDR3 coding sequence is TGTGCCAGCAGCGGACAGGGGCCTAGGCCCTACACCTTC.

The chain couples TRBV3-1 (or the pseudogene TRBV3-2) to TRBJ2-5; 9 bases match TRBD2. The V gene's germline CDR1 is LGHDT and CDR2 YNNKEL (reference sequence). The CDR3 contains 15 residues. The V gene end was trimmed by 4 bases and the J gene end by 1 base; junction bases not matched to a gene: 4. The CDR3 nucleotides read TGTGCCAGCAGCCTTGGCGGGGGGGCCCAAGAGACCCAGTACTTC. The encoded protein is CASSLGGGAQETQYF.

The chain recombines TRBV5-1 with TRBJ2-7; tentative D call: TRBD1 (6 bases). The CDR3 runs to 13 residues. Germline V lookup: CDR1 SGHRS, CDR2 YFSETQ. The V and J ends lost 5 bases and 3 bases respectively, with 12 bases between them. The CDR3 DNA sequence: TGCGCCAGCAGTTACGACAGGCGCTACGAGCAGTACTTC. This translates into CASSYDRRYEQYF.

The chain is built from TRBV3-1 (or the pseudogene TRBV3-2) and TRBJ1-4, with 12 bases lining up with TRBD1. The CDR3 is made up of 15 amino acids. Germline CDR1 is LGHDT and CDR2 is YNNKEL (reference sequence). With 4 bases clipped from V and 8 bases from J, the junction kept 5 bases outside the gene matches. CDR3 loop: CASSPGTGGREKLFF. The CDR3 DNA follows: TGTGCCAGCAGCCCGGGGACAGGGGGCAGAGAAAAACTGTTTTTT.

The gene calls are TRBV2 and TRBJ2-2, with 8 bases aligning to TRBD2. CDR1 is SNHLY and CDR2 is FYNNEI in the germline V gene. This CDR3 is built from 16 residues. V lost 2 bases to trimming and J lost 5 bases; unmatched junction nucleotides: 7. In DNA form, the CDR3 reads TGTGCCAGCAGTGAACCTTTCGGGGGGGGGACCGGGGAGCTGTTTTTT. Amino acids: CASSEPFGGGTGELFF.